The clone carrying this TCR beta chain was recorded a few times. The antigen remains unidentified. J lost 3 bases, V lost 7 bases, and 13 bases had no gene match. There are 16 residues in the CDR3. This sample stems from a study of regulatory T cells in long-lasting Graves disease. Background on the study: With positive TSH receptor antibodies and over 5 years of antithyroid drugs, Graves' disease was considered persistent. General observations from the study: Among samples with persistent disease, TRBV28, TRBJ1-2 and TRBJ2-5 were favored. Because few samples were included, accuracy may have been lower.

The time point here: persistent/refractory GD, antithyroid drugs over 5 years with positive TRAb. After RNA was extracted from PBMCs, the TCR library was made from it. Diagnosis followed American Thyroid Association guidelines for Graves' disease. Through Arm-PCR of CDR3 regions and iRepertoire HTBI primers, TCR beta libraries were built. TCRdb passed the multiplex PCR reads through MiXCR, listing each CDR3 protein once. The table has a few hundred thousand distinct CDR3 sequences, about 20% seen once. The sequences come from peripheral blood mononuclear cells (PBMCs), collected when the disease was refractory, from a patient treated with antithyroid drugs. This sequence was found in a female donor with Graves disease. This sequence joins TRBV12-3 or TRBV12-4 and TRBJ2-7, with 9 positions matching TRBD1. CDR3 residues: CASTPPPGTGCYEQYF. CDR3 DNA sequence: TGTGCCAGCACCCCCCCCCCTGGGACAGGGTGCTACGAGCAGTACTTC.